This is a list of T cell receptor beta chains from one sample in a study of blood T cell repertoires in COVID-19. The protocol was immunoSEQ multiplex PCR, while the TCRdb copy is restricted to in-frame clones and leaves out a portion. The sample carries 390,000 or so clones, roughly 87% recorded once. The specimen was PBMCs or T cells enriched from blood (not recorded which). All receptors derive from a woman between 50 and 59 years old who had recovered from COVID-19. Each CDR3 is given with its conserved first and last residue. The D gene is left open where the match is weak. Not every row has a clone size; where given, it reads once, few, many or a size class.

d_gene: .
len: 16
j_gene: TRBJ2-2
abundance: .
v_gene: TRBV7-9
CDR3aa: CASSPQGTLGTGELFF
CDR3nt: TGTGCCAGCAGCCCACAGGGAACGTTGGGCACCGGGGAGCTGTTTTTT

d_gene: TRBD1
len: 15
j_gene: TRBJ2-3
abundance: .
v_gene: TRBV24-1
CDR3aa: CATSRGTGVTDTQYF
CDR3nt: TGTGCCACCAGTCGTGGGACAGGGGTCACAGATACGCAGTATTTT

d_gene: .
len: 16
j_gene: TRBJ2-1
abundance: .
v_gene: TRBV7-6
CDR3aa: CASSSQGRGSYNEQFF
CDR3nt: TGTGCCAGCAGCTCCCAGGGCAGGGGCTCCTACAATGAGCAGTTCTTC

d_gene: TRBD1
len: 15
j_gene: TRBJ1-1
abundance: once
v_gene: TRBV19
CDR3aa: CASSRSDRAKTEAFF
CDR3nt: TGTGCCAGTAGTAGATCGGACAGGGCGAAAACTGAAGCTTTCTTT

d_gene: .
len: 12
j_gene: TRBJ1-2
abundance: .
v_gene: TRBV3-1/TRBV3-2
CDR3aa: CASSRQQNGYTF
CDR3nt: TGTGCCAGCAGCCGCCAACAGAATGGCTACACCTTC

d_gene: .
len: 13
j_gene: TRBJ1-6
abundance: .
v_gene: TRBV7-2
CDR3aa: CASSLVLNSPLHF
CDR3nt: TGTGCCAGCAGCCTCGTGTTAAATTCACCCCTCCACTTT

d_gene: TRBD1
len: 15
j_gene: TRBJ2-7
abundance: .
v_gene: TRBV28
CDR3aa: CASSSAGTGGYEQYF
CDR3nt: TGTGCCAGCAGTTCGGCCGGGACAGGGGGATACGAGCAGTACTTC

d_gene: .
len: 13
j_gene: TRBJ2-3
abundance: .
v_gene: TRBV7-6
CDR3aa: CASSLAMDSTQYF
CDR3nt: TGTGCCAGCAGCTTAGCTATGGACAGTACGCAGTATTTT

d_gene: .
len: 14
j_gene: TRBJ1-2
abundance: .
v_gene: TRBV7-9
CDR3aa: CASSSSGVYYGYTF
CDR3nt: TGTGCCAGCAGCTCCTCGGGGGTCTACTATGGCTACACCTTC

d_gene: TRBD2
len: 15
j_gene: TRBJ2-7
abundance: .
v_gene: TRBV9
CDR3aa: CASSVGLAGVYEQYF
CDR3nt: TGTGCCAGCAGCGTAGGATTAGCGGGGGTTTACGAGCAGTACTTC

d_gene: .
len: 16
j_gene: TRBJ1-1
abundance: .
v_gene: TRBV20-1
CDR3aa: CSASRRLGGWNTEAFF
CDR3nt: TGCAGTGCTAGTCGCCGACTCGGGGGATGGAACACTGAAGCTTTCTTT

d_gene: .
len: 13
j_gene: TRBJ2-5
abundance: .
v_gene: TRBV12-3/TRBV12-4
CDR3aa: CASRLSPGKTQYF
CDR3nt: TGTGCCAGCAGACTATCCCCCGGGAAGACCCAGTACTTC

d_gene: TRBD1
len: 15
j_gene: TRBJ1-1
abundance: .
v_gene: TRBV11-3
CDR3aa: CASSFGTGRYTEAFF
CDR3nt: TGTGCCAGCAGCTTCGGGACAGGGAGGTACACTGAAGCTTTCTTT

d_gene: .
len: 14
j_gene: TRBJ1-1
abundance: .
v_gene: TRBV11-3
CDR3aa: CASTPRPGNTEAFF
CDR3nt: TGTGCCAGCACCCCACGGCCAGGGAACACTGAAGCTTTCTTT

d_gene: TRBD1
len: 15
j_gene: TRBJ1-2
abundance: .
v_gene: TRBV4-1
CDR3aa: CASSQDRQGYYGYTF
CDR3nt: TGCGCCAGCAGCCAAGATCGACAGGGATACTATGGCTACACCTTC

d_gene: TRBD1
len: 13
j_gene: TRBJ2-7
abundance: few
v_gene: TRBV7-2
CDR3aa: CASSLVQGQSWDF
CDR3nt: TGTGCCAGCAGCCTTGTGCAGGGACAGAGCTGGGACTTC

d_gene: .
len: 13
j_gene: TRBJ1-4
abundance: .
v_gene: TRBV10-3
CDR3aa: CATLRSVNEKLFF
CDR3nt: TGTGCCACCCTTCGATCGGTAAATGAAAAACTGTTTTTT

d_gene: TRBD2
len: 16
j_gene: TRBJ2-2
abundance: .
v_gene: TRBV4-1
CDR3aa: CASSHGLAANTGELFF
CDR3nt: TGCGCCAGCAGCCATGGACTAGCGGCGAACACCGGGGAGCTGTTTTTT

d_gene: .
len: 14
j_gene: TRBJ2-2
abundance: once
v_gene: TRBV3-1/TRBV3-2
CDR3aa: CASNQRASTGELFF
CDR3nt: TGTGCCAGTAATCAGCGGGCGAGCACCGGGGAGCTGTTTTTT

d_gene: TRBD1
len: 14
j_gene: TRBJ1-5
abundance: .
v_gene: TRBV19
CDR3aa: CASGTGTGSQPQHF
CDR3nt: TGTGCCAGCGGGACAGGGACGGGGAGTCAGCCCCAGCATTTT

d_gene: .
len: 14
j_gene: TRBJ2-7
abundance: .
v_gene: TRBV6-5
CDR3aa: CASSGGGAAYEQYF
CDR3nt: TGTGCCAGCAGCGGCGGTGGCGCCGCCTACGAGCAGTACTTC

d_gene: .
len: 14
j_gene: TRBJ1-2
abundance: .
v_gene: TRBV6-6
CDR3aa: CASSPWSGNYGYTF
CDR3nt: TGTGCCAGCAGTCCCTGGAGCGGGAACTATGGCTACACCTTC

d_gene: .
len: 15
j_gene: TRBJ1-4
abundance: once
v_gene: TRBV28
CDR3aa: CASSLAGANNEKLFF
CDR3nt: TGTGCCAGCAGTTTGGCAGGGGCTAATAATGAAAAACTGTTTTTT

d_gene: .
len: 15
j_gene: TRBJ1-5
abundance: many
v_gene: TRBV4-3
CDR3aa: CASSQDTGGGQPQHF
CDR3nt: TGCGCCAGCAGCCAAGATACGGGGGGCGGCCAGCCCCAGCATTTT

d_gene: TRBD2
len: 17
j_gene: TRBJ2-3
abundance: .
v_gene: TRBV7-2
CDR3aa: CASSSKLAGAGTDTQYF
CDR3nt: TGTGCCAGCAGCTCAAAACTAGCGGGGGCCGGAACAGATACGCAGTATTTT

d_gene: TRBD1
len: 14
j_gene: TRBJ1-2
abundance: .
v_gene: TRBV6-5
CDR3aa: CASSPNRGNYGYTF
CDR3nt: TGTGCCAGCAGCCCCAACAGGGGAAACTATGGCTACACCTTC

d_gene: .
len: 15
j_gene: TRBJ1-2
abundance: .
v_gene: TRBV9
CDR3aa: CASSVGASSPMGYTF
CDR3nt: TGTGCCAGCAGCGTTGGGGCAAGCTCTCCTATGGGCTACACCTTC

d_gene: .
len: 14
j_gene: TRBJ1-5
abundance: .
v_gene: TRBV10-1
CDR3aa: CASTPLGPNQPQHF
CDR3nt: TGCGCCAGCACCCCGCTCGGTCCCAATCAGCCCCAGCATTTT

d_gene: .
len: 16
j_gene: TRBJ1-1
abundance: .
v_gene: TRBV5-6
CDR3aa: CASSLGVRGRNTEAFF
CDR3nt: TGTGCCAGCAGCTTGGGTGTTCGGGGGAGGAACACTGAAGCTTTCTTT

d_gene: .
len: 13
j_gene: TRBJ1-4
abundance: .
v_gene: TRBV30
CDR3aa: CAWSRGANEKLFF
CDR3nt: TGTGCCTGGAGTCGGGGGGCTAATGAAAAACTGTTTTTT

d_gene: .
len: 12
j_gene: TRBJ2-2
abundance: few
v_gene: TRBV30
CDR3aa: CAWTGYTGELFF
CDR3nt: TGTGCCTGGACAGGGTACACCGGGGAGCTGTTTTTT

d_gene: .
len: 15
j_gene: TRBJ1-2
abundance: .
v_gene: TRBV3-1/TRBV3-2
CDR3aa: CASSPTGGLFYGYTF
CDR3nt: TGTGCCAGCAGCCCTACCGGGGGGCTCTTCTATGGCTACACCTTC

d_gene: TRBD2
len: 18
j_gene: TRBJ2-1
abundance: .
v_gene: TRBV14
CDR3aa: CASSQDGPLAGVANEQFF
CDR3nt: TGTGCCAGCAGCCAAGATGGACCTCTAGCGGGAGTGGCCAATGAGCAGTTCTTC

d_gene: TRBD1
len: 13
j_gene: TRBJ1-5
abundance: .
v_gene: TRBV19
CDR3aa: CATRGRGNQPQHF
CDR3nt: TGTGCCACCAGGGGGCGCGGCAATCAGCCCCAGCATTTT

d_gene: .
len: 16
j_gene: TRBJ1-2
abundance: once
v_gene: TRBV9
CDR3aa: CASSPQPTGSGYGYTF
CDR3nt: TGTGCCAGCAGCCCCCAACCCACAGGGAGCGGCTATGGCTACACCTTC